A selection of T cell receptor beta chains follows, all from one sample in a study of T-cell memory formation after mild COVID-19. TCRdb re-called the 5' RACE reads through MiXCR, storing one row per CDR3 protein. The sample yields roughly 450,000 distinct CDR3 sequences, around 17% seen once. Sequencing was performed on PBMCs or a T cell subset sorted from them (not recorded which). The receptors were gathered from a man between 18 and 29 years old who had mild COVID-19 (a few samples of this study predate the infection). Cell type and time point are not known. The CDR3 runs from the conserved cysteine through the conserved F or W. Fields, in order: J gene, D gene, clone size, V gene, CDR3 DNA, CDR3 protein. A D gene is named only where the DNA matches it firmly. Clone size is not always given. Where it is, it says once, few, many or a class for expanded clones.

TRBJ1-6,TRBD1,NA,TRBV10-3,TGTGCCATCAGTGAAGGGCAGGGGGGATCACCCCTCCACTTT,CAISEGQGGSPLHF
TRBJ2-3,NA,many,TRBV4-3,TGCGCCAGCAGCCAAGGTAGTGGGTTCGCAGATACGCAGTATTTT,CASSQGSGFADTQYF
TRBJ2-7,TRBD1,NA,TRBV28,TGTGCCAGCAGGCCTACAGGGGGCGAGCAGTACTTC,CASRPTGGEQYF
TRBJ2-2,NA,many,TRBV4-1,TGCGCCAGCAGCCAAGTTGCGGACGGCGGGGAGCTGTTTTTT,CASSQVADGGELFF
TRBJ1-1,NA,few,TRBV19,TGTGCCAGTAGTATTTTGGGGCGGGACACTGAAGCTTTCTTT,CASSILGRDTEAFF
TRBJ1-1,NA,many,TRBV7-2,TGTGCCAGCAGCTTAGAGGACACTGAAGCTTTCTTT,CASSLEDTEAFF
TRBJ1-1,NA,NA,TRBV3-1,TGTGCCAGCAGCCAACGGGGCCTTTCCACTGAAGCTTTCTTT,CASSQRGLSTEAFF
TRBJ2-6,TRBD1,NA,TRBV20-1,TGCAGTGCTACCGGGACAGGGATATCTGGGGCCAACGTCCTGACTTTC,CSATGTGISGANVLTF
TRBJ1-5,TRBD1,few,TRBV25-1,TGTGCCAGCAGTACAGGGGACAGACAGCCCCAGCATTTT,CASSTGDRQPQHF
TRBJ1-3,NA,NA,TRBV7-2,TGTGCCAGCAGCTTGGGGTTCAGTTTACTCTCTGGAAACACCATATATTTT,CASSLGFSLLSGNTIYF